This T cell receptor (beta chain) was sequenced in a study of blood T cell repertoires in COVID-19. Turning to the study itself: The cDNA or gDNA used as material had been derived from T cells, B-cell-depleted T cells, or PBMCs.

The table lists this clone with a few counts. Authors' data handling: Quantification of nucleated cells was approximated via reference gene primer amplification. The method was immunoSEQ multiplex PCR; TCRdb's version includes in-frame clones alone and lacks a portion of them. The V and J calls and clone size come from that table; D and trimming were worked out from the DNA. The sample lists 150,000 to 200,000 clones, about 82% occurring once. CDR1 and CDR2 (germline): MNHEY, SVGEGT. The CDR3 sequence is 17 residues long. V gave up 2 bases and J gave up 1 base; unmatched junction bases: 6. The rearrangement links TRBV6-2 or TRBV6-3 to TRBJ1-5, with 9 bases identical to TRBD1. The TCR sequence derives from a woman between 25 and 40 years old with acute or convalescent COVID-19. Sequenced material: peripheral blood. As DNA, the CDR3 is TGTGCCAGCAGTTACGGGACAGGGTTATCGAGCAATCAGCCCCAGCATTTT. Its translation is CASSYGTGLSSNQPQHF.